This entry lists 30 T cell receptor beta chains sequenced from one sample in a study of regulatory T cells in long-lasting Graves disease. Arm-PCR with iRepertoire HTBI primers amplified the CDR3 regions for these TCR beta libraries. From the multiplex PCR reads, TCRdb called clonotypes with MiXCR, one entry per CDR3 protein. This table has roughly 470,000 distinct CDR3 sequences, roughly 20% appearing once. As for time point: persistent/refractory GD, antithyroid drugs over 5 years with positive TRAb. Extracted RNA from PBMCs served as the source of the TCR library. The sequencing used peripheral blood mononuclear cells (PBMCs), collected when the disease was refractory, from a patient treated with antithyroid drugs. Receptor source: a female donor with Graves disease.

This clonotype was seen a handful of times. The gene calls are TRBV6-1 and TRBJ1-4, with 9 bases matching TRBD1. V lost 6 bases to trimming and J lost 5 bases; unmatched junction nucleotides: 4. This CDR3 is built from 14 residues. Germline loops: CDR1 MNHNS, CDR2 SASEGT. The CDR3 nucleotides read TGTGCCAGCAGAATGGACAGGGGAAATGAAAAACTGTTTTTT. This sequence encodes CASRMDRGNEKLFF.

This clonotype appeared many times. This chain links TRBV28 with TRBJ2-7; 10 nucleotides line up with TRBD1. CDR1 is MDHEN, CDR2 SYDVKM, per germline. This CDR3 region has 15 residues. With 5 bases clipped from V and 3 bases from J, the junction kept 7 bases outside the gene matches. CDR3 DNA sequence: TGTGCCAGCAGTGTCTCCGGGACAGGGGTCTACGAGCAGTACTTC. Protein sequence: CASSVSGTGVYEQYF.

This clonotype was seen ten or more times. J is TRBJ2-2 and V is TRBV25-1; 7 positions match TRBD2. V shed 3 bases and J 1 base; nucleotides not matched to a gene: 5. Per the germline V gene, CDR1 is MGHDK and CDR2 is SYGVNS. The CDR3 runs to 16 residues. The CDR3 DNA reads TGTGCCAGCAGTGATACGAGGACTAGGAACACCGGGGAGCTGTTTTTT. This codes for CASSDTRTRNTGELFF.

CDR3 residues: CAIRTGQYNEQFF. The CDR3 nucleotides are TGTGCCATCAGGACGGGACAGTACAATGAGCAGTTCTTC. The chain uses TRBV10-3 and TRBJ2-1, with TRBD1 matching 7 bases. Germline V gives CDR1 ENHRY, CDR2 SYGVKD. This CDR3 is 13 amino acids long. After removal of 6 bases from V and 4 bases from J, the junction contained 3 bases not matched to a gene.

This clonotype was found many times. The rearrangement links TRBV28 to TRBJ1-5, with TRBD1 matching over 8 bases. The CDR3 runs to 18 residues. With V trimmed by 3 bases and J by 2 bases, 12 bases remained unmatched. Germline lookup yields CDR1 MDHEN and CDR2 SYDVKM. The CDR3 protein is CASSFVRGRGAGNQPQHF. Here the CDR3 DNA reads TGTGCCAGCAGTTTCGTCAGGGGGCGCGGGGCTGGCAATCAGCCCCAGCATTTT. Variable domain in full (rest from reference TRBV28 and TRBJ1-5): DVKVTQSSRYLVKRTGEKVFLECVQDMDHENMFWYRQDPGLGLRLIYFSYDVKMKEKGDIPEGYSVSREKKERFSLILESASTNQTSMYLCASSFVRGRGAGNQPQHFGDGTRLSIL.

The chain combines TRBV7-2 with TRBJ2-3; 8 bases map to TRBD2. The CDR3 totals 16 residues. Germline assignment: CDR1 SGHTA and CDR2 FQGNSA. Unmatched junction bases numbered 10, after V lost 5 bases and J lost 3 bases. CDR3 DNA sequence: TGTGCCAGCAGCCCGATACTAGCGGCGGTAACAGATACGCAGTATTTT. It is translated as CASSPILAAVTDTQYF. Full variable domain (remainder filled in from reference TRBV7-2 and TRBJ2-3): GAGVSQSPSNKVTEKGKDVELRCDPISGHTALYWYRQSLGQGLEFLIYFQGNSAPDKSGLPSDRFSAERTGGSVSTLTIQRTQQEDSAVYLCASSPILAAVTDTQYFGPGTRLTVL.

This clonotype was seen repeatedly, ten times or more. The chain couples TRBV27 to TRBJ2-2; D gene ambiguous. The germline V gene encodes CDR1 MNHEY and CDR2 SMNVEV (reference sequence). V shed 5 bases and J shed 10 bases, with 20 bases lying between them. The CDR3 sequence is 15 residues long. The CDR3 is CASSGPIDIGVELFF. The CDR3 DNA reads as TGTGCCAGCAGTGGGCCTATCGACATCGGAGTGGAGCTGTTTTTT.

The chain employs TRBV7-2 and TRBJ1-2, with D perhaps matching TRBD1 (6 bases). CDR1 and CDR2 from the germline V gene are SGHTA and FQGNSA. The CDR3 loop spans 14 amino acids. V was pared by 6 bases and J by 6 bases, with 17 bases between. CDR3 sequence reads: CASSIAGTYDGYTF. CDR3 bases: TGTGCCAGCAGTATAGCCGGGACATACGATGGCTACACCTTC.

This clonotype was seen only a few times. The chain recombines TRBV14 with TRBJ2-7; 7 positions match TRBD1. Trimming at V came to 1 base and at J to 4 bases, leaving 10 bases not matched to a gene. Looked up from germline, CDR1 is SGHDN and CDR2 is FVKESK. CDR3 length: 16 residues. DNA for the CDR3: TGTGCCAGCAGCCAAGTTAAGGGGGCCATCGGTTACGAGCAGTACTTC. Translating it yields CASSQVKGAIGYEQYF.

This clonotype occurred many times. V is TRBV28 and J is TRBJ1-4, with a tentative D call TRBD1 (6 bases). The CDR3 loop spans 14 amino acids. The germline gives CDR1 MDHEN, CDR2 SYDVKM. Trimming shortened V by 7 bases and J by 0 bases, and 9 bases separated the two germline ends. For the CDR3, the DNA is TGTGCCAGCAAGGGGGATGCAACTAATGAAAAACTGTTTTTT. This codes for CASKGDATNEKLFF.

Remarks on this clonotype: A read error may explain this, as a much larger clone is one base away. The J gene is TRBJ1-3, the V gene TRBV28; 7 bases are shared with TRBD1. CDR3 size: 13 residues. The germline gives CDR1 MDHEN, CDR2 SYDVKM. The CDR3 region is CASRGQSGNTVYF. The CDR3 bases are TGTGCCAGCAGGGGACAGTCTGGAAACACCGTATATTTT.

The sample holds many counts of this clonotype. The chain carries TRBV28 and TRBJ1-1, with a possible D match to TRBD1 (5 bases). This CDR3 has 16 residues. The V end lost 6 bases, the J end lost 0 bases, and 17 bases lay between the germline ends. Looked up from germline, CDR1 is MDHEN and CDR2 is SYDVKM. The CDR3 protein is CASSPRQGRMNTEAFF. DNA for the CDR3: TGTGCCAGCAGCCCTCGGCAGGGACGTATGAACACTGAAGCTTTCTTT. Full variable domain (rest looked up from reference TRBV28 and TRBJ1-1): DVKVTQSSRYLVKRTGEKVFLECVQDMDHENMFWYRQDPGLGLRLIYFSYDVKMKEKGDIPEGYSVSREKKERFSLILESASTNQTSMYLCASSPRQGRMNTEAFFGQGTRLTVV.

Ten or more counts support this clonotype. The chain has TRBV28 and TRBJ2-7; TRBD1 agrees at 7 bases. The CDR3 contains 15 residues. Germline-derived CDR1 and CDR2 are MDHEN and SYDVKM. The ends lost 7 bases at V and 1 base at J; junction bases unmatched: 10. CDR3 loop: CASTLSQGSSYEQYF. CDR3 DNA sequence: TGTGCCAGCACCCTTTCACAGGGGAGTTCCTACGAGCAGTACTTC.

This clonotype was seen more than once but under ten times. The J gene is TRBJ1-6, the V gene TRBV27; 8 nucleotides align to TRBD1. The CDR3 extends over 15 amino acids. Germline V gives CDR1 MNHEY, CDR2 SMNVEV (reference sequence). V was pared by 3 bases and J by 7 bases, with 5 bases of the junction left unmatched. Here the CDR3 DNA reads TGTGCCAGCAGTTTCCAGGGGGCCTGGAATTCACCCCTCCACTTT. Its protein is CASSFQGAWNSPLHF.

This clonotype was counted many times. The chain joins TRBV6-2 or TRBV6-3 to TRBJ2-7; possibly TRBD1 for D (6 bases). Germline CDR1 and CDR2: MNHEY and SVGEGT. Trimming left V 5 bases short and J 5 bases short, with 10 bases between. This CDR3 is 12 amino acids long. This CDR3 is CASSPQGHEQYF. The CDR3 DNA reads as TGTGCCAGCAGTCCACAGGGCCACGAGCAGTACTTC.

This clonotype has a handful of counts. The chain uses TRBV20-1 and TRBJ2-7, with D perhaps matching TRBD1 (5 bases). This CDR3 is built from 15 residues. V gave up 0 bases and J gave up 2 bases, with 14 bases separating them. Germline CDR1 is DFQATT and CDR2 is SNEGSKA (reference sequence). CDR3 bases: TGCAGTGCTAGAGATGGGGCCAGGGTAGCCTACGAGCAGTACTTC. It encodes CSARDGARVAYEQYF.

Ten or more counts support this clonotype. This chain uses TRBV28 with TRBJ1-2, with a weak D call TRBD1 (6 bases). The V gene lost 5 bases and the J gene lost 2 bases, with 12 bases spanning the gap. This CDR3 is 14 amino acids long. Germline V lookup: CDR1 MDHEN, CDR2 SYDVKM. CDR3 sequence: CASSGGGRNYGYTF. As DNA, the CDR3 is TGTGCCAGCAGTGGGGGGGGCAGGAACTATGGCTACACCTTC.

This clonotype has a count of ten or more. This chain uses TRBV25-1 with TRBJ1-2, with D possibly TRBD1 on 6 matching bases. CDR1 and CDR2 (germline): MGHDK, SYGVNS. V lost 3 bases, J lost 6 bases, and 11 bases lay in between. The CDR3 extends over 13 amino acids. The CDR3 sequence is CASSEHPGDGYTF. CDR3 nucleotide sequence: TGTGCCAGCAGTGAGCACCCAGGGGATGGCTACACCTTC.

This clonotype was seen ten or more times. V and J are TRBV28 and TRBJ2-7; TRBD1 matches 7 bases. V gave up 3 bases and J gave up 4 bases; unmatched junction bases: 6. CDR3 length equals 14 residues. The germline V gene has CDR1 MDHEN and CDR2 SYDVKM. CDR3: CASSFIQGSYEQYF. As DNA, the CDR3 is TGTGCCAGCAGTTTTATACAGGGGTCTTACGAGCAGTACTTC.

This clonotype has ten or more counts. V is TRBV2 and J is TRBJ1-1, with D hard to call. V was trimmed by 6 bases and J by 5 bases, leaving 10 bases between them. CDR3 size: 12 residues. Germline V gene lookup returns CDR1 SNHLY and CDR2 FYNNEI. The CDR3 spells CASRRGETEAFF. DNA of the CDR3: TGTGCCAGCAGGCGTGGGGAGACTGAAGCTTTCTTT.

The rearrangement joins TRBV7-2 to TRBJ1-1; D ambiguous. The CDR3 has 13 amino acids. Looked up from germline, CDR1 is SGHTA and CDR2 is FQGNSA. Trimming stripped 5 bases from V and 2 bases from J, with 9 bases between. The CDR3 sequence: CTSSTTYNTEAFF. The DNA of the CDR3 is TGTACCAGCAGCACGACATACAACACTGAAGCTTTCTTT.

V usage is TRBV30 and J usage is TRBJ1-2; D may be TRBD1 (5 bases). The V end was cut by 4 bases, the J end by 6 bases, with 12 bases between. CDR1 and CDR2 (germline): GTSNPN, SVGIG (reference sequence). CDR3 length: 12 amino acids. DNA for the CDR3: TGTGCCTGGACTCCGGGACGGGATGGCTACACCTTC. Translated, it gives CAWTPGRDGYTF.

This clonotype has at least ten counts. The rearrangement joins TRBV20-1 to TRBJ2-5, with D unclear. CDR1 is DFQATT, CDR2 SNEGSKA, per germline (reference sequence). The CDR3 totals 13 residues. Deletions cut 4 bases from V and 2 bases from J, with 11 bases between. In nucleotides, the CDR3 is TGCAGTGCTACAAGGACGGCGCAAGAGACCCAGTACTTC. Translating it yields CSATRTAQETQYF.

This clonotype was observed a handful of times. The chain uses TRBV29-1 and TRBJ2-7; 7 nucleotides line up with TRBD1. Per the germline V gene, CDR1 is SQVTM and CDR2 is ANQGSEA. V lost 6 bases and J lost 4; bases outside the gene matches: 3. CDR3 length: 11 residues. The CDR3 bases are TGCAGCGTGGCAGGGGGTTACGAGCAGTACTTC. Its protein is CSVAGGYEQYF.

The table lists this clonotype with many counts. The DNA for the CDR3 is TGTGCCAGCAGTGAAATGCTGAACACTGAAGCTTTCTTT. Its protein product is CASSEMLNTEAFF. The chain has TRBV2 and TRBJ1-1; D is uncertain. The CDR3 runs 13 residues. Trimming removed 2 bases at V and 0 bases at J, with 4 bases between. In germline, CDR1 is SNHLY, CDR2 FYNNEI.

The chain recombines TRBV20-1 with TRBJ1-5; D is possibly TRBD1 (6 bases). This CDR3 comprises 12 residues. The germline gives CDR1 DFQATT, CDR2 SNEGSKA (reference sequence). The V gene lost 5 bases and the J gene lost 4 bases, with 9 bases spanning the gap. CDR3 protein: CSAGGPNQPQHF. DNA for the CDR3: TGCAGTGCTGGGGGCCCGAATCAGCCCCAGCATTTT.

In its sample, this clonotype was seen many times. One end of the junction fails to match germline, which may point to a read error. The V gene is TRBV5-1, the J gene TRBJ2-7; D is perhaps TRBD2 (6 bases). The CDR3 sequence is 12 residues long. Germline CDR1 SGHRS, CDR2 YFSETQ. This chain's CDR3 is CASSLRGYEQYF. The DNA of the CDR3 is TGTGCCAGCAGCTTGCGGGGCTACGAGCAGTACTTC.

This clonotype has a count of ten or more. This chain uses TRBV28 with TRBJ1-1; no definite D call. Per the germline V gene, CDR1 is MDHEN and CDR2 is SYDVKM. This CDR3 has 12 residues. Trimming stripped 4 bases from V and 6 bases from J, with 9 bases between. CDR3 nucleotide sequence: TGTGCCAGCAGTTCCCACCCCGCTGAAGCTTTCTTT. The encoded protein is CASSSHPAEAFF.

The chain carries TRBV6-2 or TRBV6-3 and TRBJ2-1; 9 nucleotides match TRBD2. The germline CDR1 and CDR2 sequences are MNHEY and SVGEGT. The V and J ends lost 3 bases and 3 bases, in that order; junction bases with no gene match: 6. The CDR3 is 16 residues long. The CDR3 nucleotides read TGTGCCAGCAGTTATCCTAGCGGGAATGGCTACAATGAGCAGTTCTTC. Protein: CASSYPSGNGYNEQFF.

CDR3 in amino acids: CASILSGQYF. The CDR3 nucleotides read TGTGCCAGCATCCTGAGCGGGCAGTACTTC. The V gene is TRBV6-1, the J gene TRBJ2-7; D perhaps matches TRBD2 (5 bases). CDR1 is MNHNS and CDR2 is SASEGT in the germline V gene. The CDR3 sequence is 10 residues long. Between the trimmed V and J ends, which lost 7 bases and 9 bases, there was a span of 10 bases.